This T cell receptor (beta chain) was recovered during a study of cytomegalovirus exposure and HLA in healthy donors (dated by TCRdb to about 2017). At the level of the whole study: In an earlier analysis of some 610 of the donors, 276 Gb of sequence data and 90 million to 130 million unique TCR beta sequences from 150 million to 200 million T cells were reported. Approximately 330 gigabases of sequencing data and roughly 80 million unique TCR sequences made up an early release that covered approximately 700 HLA-typed donors. Of the roughly 400 genotyped donors, 80% to 90% were placed in the genetic ancestry cluster associated with self-reported Caucasian donors. The study was designed to test whether signatures of past pathogen exposure could be identified by cataloging public T cell receptors. The study profiled the T cell repertoires of 666 subjects by immunosequencing and related them to cytomegalovirus serostatus. Along with the roughly 710-subject first cohort, a separate validation cohort of over a hundred different subjects was used. To predict cytomegalovirus infection status, the study brought together high-throughput TCR immunosequencing, statistical association of individual TCRs with disease status, and machine learning. To study patterns of TCR occurrence, a later analysis re-analyzed previously published TCR beta repertoires from just over 650 donors and added high-resolution HLA genotyping. In the later analysis, no new phenotypic data were used to find candidate immune exposures; instead, reliance was placed on TCR beta sequences and their occurrence across donors. An earlier analysis of 587 of the donors used high-throughput TCR beta sequencing to judge whether each TCR beta V gene segment behaved as functional or pseudogenic. Alongside the repertoire data, information on donor age, sex, ethnicity and CMV serostatus was compiled. Genome-wide SNP genotypes for about 65% of the roughly 700 donors were used in a later genetic analysis, which treated that subset as a discovery cohort. All discovery cohort repertoires had been generated on a single sequencing platform. Class I and class II HLA loci were covered by the typing at four-digit resolution. The number of donors typed differed by locus, with about 629-630 for A, B, C, DRB1 and DQB1, 522 for DQA1, 600 to 610 for DPA1, and some 470 for DPB1. Several DR-DQ haplotypes were handled as single units for association and clustering because linkage in the cohort was strong. Across some 400 genotyped donors of the cohort, an average of about 200,000 unique TCR beta nucleotide sequences per donor were sequenced, and 15% to 20% of those sequences were non-productive. What the authors observed across the whole study: According to the authors, the approach could potentially be generalized to other disease states and immunological phenotypes. In a later genetic analysis, fewer N-insertions in productive TCRs were reported among donors in an Asian-associated ancestry cluster than the roughly 640-donor mean. Correlated functional status among segregating V segments might be attributable to linkage disequilibrium, but an unknown experimental factor could not be ruled out. In a later analysis, several top co-occurrence clusters were reported to appear linked to parvovirus B19, influenza, CMV and Epstein-Barr virus. A further reported finding was that TCR beta sequences accurately predicted the HLA-A and HLA-B alleles for most subjects in the first cohort. Immune exposure information for the cohort was limited to CMV serostatus. A group of highly shared sequence variants was considered likely to be a technical artifact of the sequencing pipeline. A later genetic analysis associated a missense DCLRE1C variant with V-gene and J-gene trimming of TCR beta chains, and an independent cohort replicated the association. Because HLA typing was missing for some donors at each locus, association tests included only the typed subset. Across donors, most TCR sequences were observed very rarely, whereas some public TCRs were present in many individuals. In a later analysis, most CMV-associated TCR beta chains were found to appear HLA-restricted, with HLA associations seemingly driven largely by CMV exposure. Some IMGT-functional V segments, including TRBV6-2 and TRBV6-3, could not be told apart with the 87-base-pair reads, so those segments were excluded. The study gave a list of under 200 TCR beta chains associated with cytomegalovirus. At a false discovery rate of 0.05, a later analysis linked about 17,000 TCR beta sequences to specific HLA alleles. When HLA alleles, especially DR and DQ, strongly co-occurred, TCR associations were difficult to assign to individual alleles. In vitro tests confirmed that a few of the cytomegalovirus-associated TCR beta chains recognize cytomegalovirus antigens. The earlier analysis of 587 of the donors excluded over 15 rarely observed V segments, including chromosome 9 orphons, because counts were too low. The classifier was reported to diagnose cytomegalovirus status with high specificity and sensitivity in both the original cohort and the validation cohort. In a later analysis, HLA-associated TCR beta chains showed more clonal expansion and lower generation probabilities than non-associated chains that were equally common. An earlier analysis of 450 to 750 of the donors showed that most TCR beta V segments appeared in productive rearrangements either about 87% or about 30% of the time, which broadly matched IMGT annotations. Roughly uniform sequencing depth across donors was assumed in presence/absence analyses, although this assumption may not hold. In a later analysis, TCR association rates were found to vary across HLA loci, with the most associated TCRs seen for DRB1 alleles and the fewest for HLA-C alleles. In this cohort, only TCR beta chains were sequenced, and detectable features were limited by the absence of alpha or paired-chain data.

The cohort consisted of approximately 670 healthy bone marrow donors. At the time of sampling, all cohort members were nominally healthy, though unrecorded immune exposures were likely present. The donor tested CMV seropositive and was one of the 289 seropositive cohort members. Each donor provided a peripheral blood sample, and peripheral blood mononuclear cells were used for TCR beta sequencing. The Qiagen DNeasy Blood Extraction Kit was used to extract genomic DNA from the blood cell samples. The CDR1 and CDR2 encoded by the germline V gene are MNHEY and SVGAGI. Deletion took 7 bases off V and 5 bases off J, with a span of 8 bases between the germline ends. Taken from cysteine to phenylalanine, the CDR3 has 12 residues. Left in the record is the CDR3 DNA by itself, 36 bases read in frame from the first base. A note on this clone: No antigen is known for it. Qualities for individual bases were not recorded, and no much larger clone is one base off.

The library was prepared using the immunoSEQ multiplex PCR assay. A mixture of 60 forward primers for TCR Vbeta segments and 13 reverse primers for TCR Jbeta segments was used in the multiplex PCR. The CDR3 region of rearranged TCR beta genes was amplified from genomic DNA with a multiplex PCR assay. The amplified TCR beta libraries were sequenced on the Illumina HiSeq System as 87-base-pair reads. The source study handled its data this way. A later analysis tallied 75 million to 95 million unique TCR beta chains across the 666 repertoires, and 10 million to 11 million of those chains were shared by two or more donors. Raw reads were error-corrected and collapsed into unique sequences by a nearest-neighbor algorithm in which closely related sequences were merged to remove PCR and sequencing errors. To assign V, D and J gene segments, CDR3 sequences were aligned to IMGT reference sequences. For a sequence to be retained, a match of at least six nucleotides to both a V gene segment and a J gene segment was required. Rearrangements were classified as productive when the CDR3 lacked stop codons and remained in frame with V and J, and all other rearrangements were classified as non-productive. CDR3 was defined according to IMGT convention as the region running from the second conserved V-encoded cysteine to the conserved J-encoded phenylalanine. The earlier analysis of fewer than 750 of the donors excluded sequences that lacked an unambiguous match to a single V gene segment. An earlier analysis of some 500 of the donors classified V segments as functional when productive rearrangements were above 56.7% and as segregating when the standard deviation between donors was above 5%. A statistical classification framework was built to diagnose cytomegalovirus status from the catalog of TCR beta chain sequences. In a later analysis, V and J genes were assigned by comparing TCR nucleotide sequences against IMGT/GENE-DB human TR gene sequences. Using the TCRdist pipeline, a later analysis assigned CDR3 sequences along with most-parsimonious VDJ recombination scenarios. In a later analysis, each TCR beta chain was defined by its CDR3 amino acid sequence together with its V-gene family, and reads without a unique V-gene family were excluded. To address suspected cross-contamination and a sequencing artifact, a later analysis removed 592 highly shared, low-generation-probability nucleotide sequences. A later analysis calculated a clonal expansion index for each public chain from normalized within-repertoire ranks of inferred template counts. Generation probabilities in a later analysis came from a VDJ recombination model fitted to out-of-frame rearrangements, and those results were checked against IGoR. In a later analysis, TCR-TCR, TCR-HLA and TCR-CMV co-occurrence was scored with hypergeometric tests, and a repertoire-size bias correction was applied to TCR pairs. False discovery rates were estimated in a later analysis by permuting HLA or CMV assignments 20 times. In a later analysis, co-occurring TCRs were grouped using DBSCAN, with TCRdist sequence similarity added in when clustering inside HLA-allele-positive subsets. Repertoires with fewer than 30,000 or more than 120,000 public chains, plus five repertoires with anomalous nucleotide sharing, were excluded from co-occurrence clustering. What TCRdb holds here is the immuneACCESS table cut down to in-frame rearrangements. Part of the clones is not present; checked against another copy, under half of the missing clones reflect an unresolved V gene, and the others are unexplained. V and J calls and clone size are as listed in that table; D and trimming were resolved from the DNA. The sample table contains 90,000 to 150,000 clones; only one count was recorded for around 77% of them. In total, the top ten clones hold roughly 16% of the sample.

This receptor was taken from a man over 45 in good health and CMV-seropositive. Sequenced: PBMCs. In this chain, TRBV6-5 is recombined with TRBJ2-2, with the D segment identity uncertain. The CDR3 here reads CASNGPTGELFF. The DNA is as follows: TGTGCCAGCAATGGGCCGACCGGGGAGCTGTTTTTT.